This T cell receptor (beta chain) was sequenced for a study of T cell repertoires in cytomegalovirus infection. Study at large: Through public TCR beta signatures, both CMV infection and matching HLA type were indicated. Points from the study as a whole: The study found HLA-C-restricted CMV-specific TCR beta clonotypes dominating the ex vivo response. The study identified carriers of CMV plus the relevant HLA from cumulative public TCR beta family frequency.

This clonotype was counted at least ten times. Its target is not known. The germline V gene encodes CDR1 SNHLY and CDR2 FYNNEI. The CDR3 covers 13 residues. Trimming took 2 bases from V and 4 from J, leaving 6 bases between them. TCRdb re-called the reads with MiXCR, one entry per CDR3 protein. The sample yields fewer than 700,000 distinct CDR3 sequences, 24% seen once. This receptor was obtained from a human donor in good health (CMV status not recorded). Some clones in this sample may be carry-over from other donors' samples. Specimen: CD8+ T cells from PBMCs. V gene TRBV2 combines with J gene TRBJ2-1; weak D call: TRBD2 (5 bases). CDR3 in amino acids: CASSERGYNEQFF. The CDR3 nucleotides read TGTGCCAGCAGTGAACGGGGTTACAATGAGCAGTTCTTC.